This entry lists 26 T cell receptor beta chains sequenced from one sample in a study of blood T cell repertoires in COVID-19. TCRdb keeps only in-frame clones here, not all; method: immunoSEQ multiplex PCR. Of some 42,000 clones detected, approximately 90% appear once; the ten largest clones hold over 3.5%. Sequenced sample: peripheral blood. These receptors were collected from a human donor in a cohort sampled during active COVID-19.

The chain recombines TRBV19 with TRBJ2-6, with D tentatively TRBD2 (6 bases). This CDR3 has 17 residues. Germline CDR1 is LNHDA and CDR2 is SQIVND (reference sequence). V shed 3 bases and J shed 1 base, with 13 bases lying between them. CDR3 sequence: CASSISHAGSGANVLTF. For the CDR3, the DNA is TGTGCCAGTAGTATTTCTCATGCGGGATCTGGGGCCAACGTCCTGACTTTC.

The V gene is TRBV20-1, the J gene TRBJ1-1; unclear D gene. V gave up 3 bases and J gave up 7 bases, with 9 bases separating them. Germline values: CDR1 DFQATT, CDR2 SNEGSKA (reference sequence). The CDR3 runs to 11 residues. CDR3 sequence: CSARASDEAFF. CDR3 bases: TGCAGTGCTAGGGCCAGTGATGAAGCTTTCTTT.

The chain recombines TRBV7-2 with TRBJ1-4; 7 nucleotides align to TRBD1. V lost 2 bases and J lost 6; bases outside the gene matches: 3. The CDR3 covers 14 residues. Germline assignment: CDR1 SGHTA and CDR2 FQGNSA. The CDR3 sequence: CASSLWQGDEKLFF. The CDR3 DNA is TGTGCCAGCAGCTTATGGCAGGGGGATGAAAAACTGTTTTTT.

The rearrangement links TRBV5-1 to TRBJ2-5; D is perhaps TRBD1 (6 bases). V lost 0 bases, J lost 5 bases, and 8 bases lay in between. This CDR3 is 13 amino acids long. Germline CDR1 and CDR2: SGHRS and YFSETQ. CDR3 sequence: CASSLAGVETQYF. Written as DNA, the CDR3 is TGCGCCAGCAGCTTGGCAGGGGTGGAGACCCAGTACTTC. Full variable domain (rest looked up from reference TRBV5-1 and TRBJ2-5): KAGVTQTPRYLIKTRGQQVTLSCSPISGHRSVSWYQQTPGQGLQFLFEYFSETQRNKGNFPGRFSGRQFSNSRSEMNVSTLELGDSALYLCASSLAGVETQYFGPGTRLLVL.

This CDR3 is CASSLEGDAGNTIYF. The CDR3 region has the DNA TGCGCCAGCAGCTTGGAAGGGGATGCTGGAAACACCATATATTTT. This chain links TRBV5-1 with TRBJ1-3, with D tentatively TRBD1 (5 bases). Per germline, CDR1 SGHRS and CDR2 YFSETQ. The CDR3 has 15 amino acids. With 0 bases removed from V and 2 bases from J, the gap between germline ends came to 9 bases.

The DNA for the CDR3 is TGTGCCAGTAGTCCGTTAGACAGGGAAAACATTCAGTACTTC. Translated: CASSPLDRENIQYF. The chain couples TRBV19 to TRBJ2-4, with 7 bases matching TRBD1. The germline V gene has CDR1 LNHDA and CDR2 SQIVND (reference sequence). There are 14 residues in the CDR3. V lost 5 bases and J lost 5; bases outside the gene matches: 6.

The genes are TRBV5-1 and TRBJ1-6; 7 bases are shared with TRBD1. CDR3 length: 16 residues. The germline gives CDR1 SGHRS, CDR2 YFSETQ. Trimming at V came to 0 bases and at J to 6 bases, leaving 6 bases not matched to a gene. The CDR3 loop is CASSLGQGVSNSPLHF. CDR3 nucleotide sequence: TGCGCCAGCAGCTTGGGCCAGGGGGTTTCTAATTCACCCCTCCACTTT.

About this clone itself: This sample also contains other DNA sequences that code for the same CDR3. The chain links TRBV5-1 to TRBJ1-1, with D tentatively TRBD1 (5 bases). Trimming pared 4 bases from V and 4 bases from J, leaving 11 bases between. Germline CDR1 SGHRS, CDR2 YFSETQ. The CDR3 consists of 13 residues. The chain's CDR3 is CASSRGGSTEAFF. The CDR3 nucleotides are TGCGCCAGCAGCCGGGGGGGTTCCACTGAAGCTTTCTTT.

This clone occurred a few times. The chain joins TRBV5-4 to TRBJ2-2; 8 bases are shared with TRBD1. Trimming at V came to 0 bases and at J to 3 bases, leaving 7 bases not matched to a gene. CDR1 SGHNT and CDR2 YYREEE come from the germline V gene (reference sequence). This CDR3 is built from 17 residues. The CDR3 DNA reads as TGTGCCAGCAGCTTGGGTAACAGGGGGGCCGACACCGGGGAGCTGTTTTTT. Protein: CASSLGNRGADTGELFF.

V is TRBV3-1 (or the pseudogene TRBV3-2) and J is TRBJ2-1; maybe TRBD1 (6 bases). Germline CDR1 reads LGHDT; CDR2 reads YNNKEL (reference sequence). The CDR3 runs 13 residues. V was shortened by 5 bases and J by 4 bases, with 9 bases between the two germline ends. This CDR3 reads CASSVDRYNEQFF. The DNA of the CDR3 is TGTGCCAGCAGCGTCGACAGGTACAATGAGCAGTTCTTC.

CDR3 sequence reads: CASSPTGSSYNEQFF. The CDR3 bases are TGTGCCAGCAGTCCGACAGGGAGCTCCTACAATGAGCAGTTCTTC. The chain combines TRBV6-5 with TRBJ2-1, with 7 bases aligning to TRBD1. CDR3 size: 15 residues. CDR1 and CDR2 from the germline V gene are MNHEY and SVGAGI. Trimming at V came to 5 bases and at J to 0 bases, leaving 4 bases not matched to a gene.

The genes are TRBV6-5 and TRBJ2-7, with TRBD1 identical over 9 bases. The CDR3 contains 14 residues. After removal of 0 bases from V and 4 bases from J, the junction contained 1 base not matched to a gene. Germline V gene sequence: CDR1 MNHEY, CDR2 SVGAGI. CDR3 in DNA: TGTGCCAGCAGTTACTCGGGACAGGGTTACGAGCAGTACTTC. This sequence encodes CASSYSGQGYEQYF.

V and J are TRBV9 and TRBJ2-2; 7 bases are a match to TRBD1. The CDR3 is made up of 15 amino acids. V lost 2 bases, J lost 2 bases, and 3 bases stayed unmatched. Germline CDR1 reads SGDLS; CDR2 reads YYNGEE. Here the CDR3 DNA reads TGTGCCAGCAGCGTCGGGACAGTAAACACCGGGGAGCTGTTTTTT. Translated, it gives CASSVGTVNTGELFF.

The genes are TRBV15 and TRBJ2-5; D gene ambiguous. The CDR3 consists of 14 residues. V was clipped by 2 bases and J by 5 bases, with 12 bases between them. CDR1 is LNHNV, CDR2 YYDKDF, per germline (reference sequence). The chain's CDR3 is CATSRFTDLETQYF. For the CDR3, the DNA is TGTGCCACCAGCAGATTCACAGATCTGGAGACCCAGTACTTC.

The genes are TRBV5-1 and TRBJ2-2; 8 bases line up with TRBD1. This CDR3 region has 14 residues. The germline gives CDR1 SGHRS, CDR2 YFSETQ. Unmatched junction bases numbered 6, after V lost 4 bases and J lost 7 bases. The CDR3 region has the DNA TGCGCCAGCAGCCCTCAGGGGGCGAACGGGGAGCTGTTTTTT. Amino acids: CASSPQGANGELFF.

This clone was detected only a few times. The gene calls are TRBV7-9 and TRBJ1-1; 7 bases map to TRBD1. After removal of 1 base from V and 4 bases from J, the junction contained 3 bases not matched to a gene. The CDR3 is 14 residues long. The germline V gene has CDR1 SEHNR and CDR2 FQNEAQ (reference sequence). CDR3 DNA sequence: TGTGCCAGCAGCTTAGAGGGGGCAGGCACTGAAGCTTTCTTT. Translation: CASSLEGAGTEAFF.

The chain uses TRBV6-2 or TRBV6-3 and TRBJ2-1, with TRBD2 as a possible D gene (6 bases). The CDR3 is 17 residues long. Germline V lookup: CDR1 MNHEY, CDR2 SVGEGT. The V gene lost 1 base and the J gene lost 2 bases, with 15 bases spanning the gap. CDR3 sequence (DNA): TGTGCCAGCAGTTACTTCTCTGGAGGGAGTCCCTACAATGAGCAGTTCTTC. The encoded protein is CASSYFSGGSPYNEQFF.

The chain has TRBV2 and TRBJ1-1; 7 nucleotides line up with TRBD1. CDR3 size: 13 residues. CDR1 and CDR2 (germline): SNHLY, FYNNEI. V shed 5 bases and J 4 bases; nucleotides not matched to a gene: 4. CDR3 in DNA: TGTGCCAGCAGTACGACAGGGAGCACTGAAGCTTTCTTT. It codes for CASSTTGSTEAFF.

This clone was detected a few times. The chain links TRBV2 to TRBJ1-1; tentative D call: TRBD1 (5 bases). Germline CDR1 SNHLY, CDR2 FYNNEI. With 6 bases removed from V and 0 bases from J, the gap between germline ends came to 11 bases. The CDR3 contains 14 residues. CDR3 loop: CASSSGGLNTEAFF. The CDR3 nucleotides are TGTGCCAGCAGCTCGGGGGGACTGAACACTGAAGCTTTCTTT.

J is TRBJ2-7 and V is TRBV2; 7 nucleotides line up with TRBD1. This CDR3 has 14 residues. Trimming at V came to 6 bases and at J to 0 bases, leaving 5 bases not matched to a gene. Germline V gene data show CDR1 as SNHLY and CDR2 as FYNNEI. CDR3 protein: CASSSDRYSYEQYF. Here the CDR3 DNA reads TGTGCCAGCAGCTCGGACAGGTACTCCTACGAGCAGTACTTC. Combining the CDR3 with reference TRBV2 and TRBJ2-7 gives the whole variable domain EPEVTQTPSHQVTQMGQEVILRCVPISNHLYFYWYRQILGQKVEFLVSFYNNEISEKSEIFDDQFSVERPDGSNFTLKIRSTKLEDSAMYFCASSSDRYSYEQYFGPGTRLTVT.

The J gene is TRBJ1-1, the V gene TRBV28; no clear D. CDR1 MDHEN and CDR2 SYDVKM come from the germline V gene. CDR3 length equals 14 residues. Trimming left V 5 bases short and J 6 bases short, with 16 bases between. The CDR3 DNA reads as TGTGCCAGCAGTCCAGAAGGCGGAATCCCTGAAGCTTTCTTT. As protein: CASSPEGGIPEAFF.

The V call is TRBV5-4, the J call TRBJ2-7; 9 bases fit TRBD2. With V trimmed by 4 bases and J by 9 bases, 11 bases remained unmatched. CDR3 length: 14 amino acids. Per the germline V gene, CDR1 is SGHNT and CDR2 is YYREEE (reference sequence). The chain's CDR3 is CASSRFAGGPGQYF. In DNA, the CDR3 is TGTGCCAGCAGCCGGTTTGCGGGGGGGCCCGGGCAGTACTTC.

The chain recombines TRBV29-1 with TRBJ2-5; 10 bases match TRBD2. The CDR3 spans 16 residues. Per germline, CDR1 SQVTM and CDR2 ANQGSEA. The V segment lost 1 base and the J segment 3 bases; nucleotides outside the gene matches: 8. CDR3 sequence reads: CSVEARTSGWKETQYF. The CDR3 nucleotides are TGCAGCGTTGAAGCCCGGACTAGCGGATGGAAAGAGACCCAGTACTTC.

This chain uses TRBV29-1 with TRBJ2-7, with unresolved D. The CDR3 contains 11 residues. V lost 2 bases, J lost 0 bases, and 2 bases lay in between. The germline CDR1 and CDR2 sequences are SQVTM and ANQGSEA. The CDR3 sequence: CSVEHSYEQYF. For the CDR3, the DNA is TGCAGCGTTGAACACTCCTACGAGCAGTACTTC.

CDR3 amino acids: CSVAGRSNVRAFF. Here the CDR3 DNA reads TGCAGCGTGGCGGGACGCTCGAATGTACGAGCTTTCTTT. The V call is TRBV29-1, the J call TRBJ1-1; a weak D match, TRBD1 (5 bases). This CDR3 comprises 13 residues. Per the germline V gene, CDR1 is SQVTM and CDR2 is ANQGSEA. V was trimmed by 6 bases and J by 10 bases, leaving 21 bases between them.

This sequence joins TRBV19 and TRBJ2-1; 11 bases are a match to TRBD1. V lost 5 bases and J lost 6; bases outside the gene matches: 6. The CDR3 runs 15 residues. Germline V CDR1 and CDR2: LNHDA, SQIVND (reference sequence). The CDR3 is CASSARDRGFNEQFF. For the CDR3, the DNA is TGTGCCAGTAGTGCCCGGGACAGGGGGTTCAATGAGCAGTTCTTC.